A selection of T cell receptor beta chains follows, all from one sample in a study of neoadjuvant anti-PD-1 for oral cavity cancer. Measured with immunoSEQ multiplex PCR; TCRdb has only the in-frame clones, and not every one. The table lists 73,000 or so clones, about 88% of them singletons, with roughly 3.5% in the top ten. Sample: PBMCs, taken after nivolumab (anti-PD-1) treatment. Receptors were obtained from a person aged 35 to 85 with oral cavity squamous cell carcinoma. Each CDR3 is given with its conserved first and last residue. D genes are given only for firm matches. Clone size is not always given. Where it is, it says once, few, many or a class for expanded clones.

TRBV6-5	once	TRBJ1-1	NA	TGTGCCAGCAGTCATGACGGTTATGAAGCTTTCTTT	CASSHDGYEAFF
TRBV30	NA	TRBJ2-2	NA	TGTGCCTGGACCGGGGCCAAAAACACCGGGGAGCTGTTTTTT	CAWTGAKNTGELFF
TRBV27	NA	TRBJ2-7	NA	TGTGCCAGCAGTTTAGGGGACGGCCCCTACGAGCAGTACTTC	CASSLGDGPYEQYF
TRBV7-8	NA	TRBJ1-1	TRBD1	TGTGCCAGCAGCTTCGAGCCTGGGACAGGGGACACTGAAGCTTTCTTT	CASSFEPGTGDTEAFF
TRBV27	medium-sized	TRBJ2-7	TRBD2	TGTGCCAGCAGCCTATCCCCGACTAGCGGGAGTGACGAGCAGTACTTC	CASSLSPTSGSDEQYF
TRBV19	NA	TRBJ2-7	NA	TGTGCCAGTAGTCTCCAAACAGGGCCTACTACCTACGAGCAGTACTTC	CASSLQTGPTTYEQYF
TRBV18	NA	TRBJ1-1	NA	TGTGCCAGCTCACCGATTGAAGGCCTCCTGGGCACTGAAGCTTTCTTT	CASSPIEGLLGTEAFF
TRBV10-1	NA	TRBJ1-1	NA	TGCGCCAGCAGTGACGGCCTGAACACTGAAGCTTTCTTT	CASSDGLNTEAFF
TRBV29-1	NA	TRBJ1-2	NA	TGCAGCGTTCCCCCGGGACGAAAAAACTATGGCTACACCTTC	CSVPPGRKNYGYTF
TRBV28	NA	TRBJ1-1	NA	TGTGCCAGCAGAATACAGGGAGGGAACACTGAAGCTTTCTTT	CASRIQGGNTEAFF
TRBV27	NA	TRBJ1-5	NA	TGTGCCAGCAGTCTCGGACGCAATCAGCCCCAGCATTTT	CASSLGRNQPQHF
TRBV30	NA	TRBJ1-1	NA	TGTGCCTGGAGCCAGGGTGGGAACACTGAAGCTTTCTTT	CAWSQGGNTEAFF
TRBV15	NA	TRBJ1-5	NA	TGTGCCACCAGCAGAGACGTGGACAGTCAGCCCCAGCATTTT	CATSRDVDSQPQHF
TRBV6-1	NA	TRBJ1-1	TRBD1	TGTGCCAGCAGTGCTACAGGGGTCGCAACTGAAGCTTTCTTT	CASSATGVATEAFF
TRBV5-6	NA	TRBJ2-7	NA	TGTGCCAGCAGCTTTGGGGGCTCCTACGAGCAGTACTTC	CASSFGGSYEQYF
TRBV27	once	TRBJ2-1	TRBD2	TGTGCCAGCAGTCTGCGACTAGCGGGAGGGTACAATGAGCAGTTCTTC	CASSLRLAGGYNEQFF
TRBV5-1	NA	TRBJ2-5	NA	TGCGCCAGCAGCTTGGAAGGGATTTCGGGGGAGACCCAGTACTTC	CASSLEGISGETQYF
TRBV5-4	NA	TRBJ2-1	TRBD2	TGTGCCAGCAGCGTACTAGCGGGAGAAGGGTCCTACAATGAGCAGTTCTTC	CASSVLAGEGSYNEQFF
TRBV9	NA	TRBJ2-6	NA	TGTGCCAGCAGCGCGGACTCTGGGGCCAACGTCCTGACTTTC	CASSADSGANVLTF
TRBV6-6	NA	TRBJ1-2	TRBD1	TGTGCCAGCAGCCGCGACAGGGGACATGGCTACACCTTC	CASSRDRGHGYTF
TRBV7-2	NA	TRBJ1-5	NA	TGTGCCAGCAGCCCAAGGGGGGGTCAGCCCCAGCATTTT	CASSPRGGQPQHF
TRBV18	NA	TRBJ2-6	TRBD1	TGTGCCAGCTCAGGGACAGGGGGCTTCTCTGGGGCCAACGTCCTGACTTTC	CASSGTGGFSGANVLTF
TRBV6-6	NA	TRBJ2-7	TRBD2	TGTGCCAGCAGCCGGGGACTAGCGGATAACGAGCAGTACTTC	CASSRGLADNEQYF
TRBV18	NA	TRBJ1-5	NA	TGTGCCAGCTCACCACCGGGGGTAGCGCAGCCCCAGCATTTT	CASSPPGVAQPQHF
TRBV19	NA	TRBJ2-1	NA	TGTGCCAGTAGTATCTTGGCAGCTCAGAGCGATGAGCAGTTCTTC	CASSILAAQSDEQFF
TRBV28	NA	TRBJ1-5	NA	TGTGCCAGCAGTTTGAGGGGACGAACGAATCAGCCCCAGCATTTT	CASSLRGRTNQPQHF
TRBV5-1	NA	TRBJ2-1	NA	TGCGCCAGCAGCTTGGAACTAGCCCGCAATGAGCAGTTCTTC	CASSLELARNEQFF
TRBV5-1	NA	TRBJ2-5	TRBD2	TGCGCCAGCAGCTTGGGGGGCCAGCGGGGGCAAGAGACCCAGTACTTC	CASSLGGQRGQETQYF
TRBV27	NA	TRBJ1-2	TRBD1	TGTGCCAGCAGTTTGACAGGGAACTATGGCTACACCTTC	CASSLTGNYGYTF
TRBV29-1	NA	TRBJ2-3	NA	TGCAGCGTTGGGGGAGGACAGGCGTCTAGCACAGATACGCAGTATTTT	CSVGGGQASSTDTQYF
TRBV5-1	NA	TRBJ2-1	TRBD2	TGCGCCAGCAGCTTGGATACTAGCGGGATGTATGAGCAGTTCTTC	CASSLDTSGMYEQFF
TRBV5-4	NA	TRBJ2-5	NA	TGTGCCAGCAGCTCGTACCAAGAGACCCAGTACTTC	CASSSYQETQYF
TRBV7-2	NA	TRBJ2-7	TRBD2	TGTGCCAGCAGCTTTGGGACTAGCCTCTCCGAGCAGTACTTC	CASSFGTSLSEQYF
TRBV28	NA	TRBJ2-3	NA	TGTGCCAGCAGTCTCACTTCCACAGATACGCAGTATTTT	CASSLTSTDTQYF
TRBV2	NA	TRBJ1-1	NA	TGTGCCAGCAGTGATGTAGGTGCGAACAGAGAAGCTTTCTTT	CASSDVGANREAFF
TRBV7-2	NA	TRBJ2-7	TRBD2	TGTGCCAGCAGCTTTACTAGCGGGGGAGCCTACGAGCAGTACTTC	CASSFTSGGAYEQYF